The 32 T cell receptor beta chains below all came from one sample that was sequenced in a study of T cells in Graves' hyperthyroidism and ophthalmopathy. It was RNA transcripts that yielded the amplified TCR beta CDR3 regions. Initially, a first-round RT-PCR of the TCR CDR3 employed the HTBI primer set. Via MiXCR, TCRdb re-called the multiplex PCR reads, giving one row per CDR3 protein. The sample has 300,000 to 450,000 distinct CDR3 sequences, about 14% seen once; the top ten hold around a fifth. Sequenced material: blood. All receptors derive from a young woman with Graves' ophthalmopathy.

The gene calls are TRBV2 and TRBJ2-5; 12 bases match TRBD2. Germline V gene sequence: CDR1 SNHLY, CDR2 FYNNEI. With 7 bases clipped from V and 3 bases from J, the junction kept 3 bases outside the gene matches. This CDR3 has 14 residues. CDR3 amino acids: CASTLAGGKETQYF. The CDR3 region has the DNA TGTGCCAGCACACTAGCGGGGGGAAAAGAGACCCAGTACTTC.

Note on this clonotype: Just one base apart from a much larger clone, this may be a read error. This rearrangement joins TRBV24-1 to TRBJ2-3, with 7 bases matching TRBD2. The V gene's germline CDR1 is KGHDR and CDR2 SFDVKD. The CDR3 contains 16 residues. CDR3: CATSPGGRASRDTQYF. Written as DNA, the CDR3 is TGTGCCACCAGCCCGGGGGGAAGAGCGAGCAGAGATACGCAGTATTTT.

This clonotype appeared many times. This chain uses TRBV10-1 with TRBJ1-2; TRBD1 might be the D (5 bases). V gave up 4 bases and J gave up 6 bases, with 12 bases separating them. CDR3 length: 13 amino acids. In germline, CDR1 is WNHNN, CDR2 SYGVQD (reference sequence). The CDR3 DNA reads TGCGCCAGCAGTGCAGCCCTAGGGGATGGCTACACCTTC. Its protein product is CASSAALGDGYTF.

This clonotype has more than one count but fewer than ten. V and J are TRBV4-1 and TRBJ2-7; 13 bases align to TRBD2. The junction had 3 bases not matched to a gene; V was cut back by 2 bases and J by 2 bases. Germline assignment: CDR1 MGHRA and CDR2 YSYEKL. This CDR3 comprises 16 residues. Here the CDR3 DNA reads TGCGCCAGCAGCCAACTGGGACTAGCGGGACCCTACGAGCAGTACTTC. Translated, it gives CASSQLGLAGPYEQYF.

This clonotype was observed at least ten times. Here the CDR3 DNA reads TGTGCCAGCAGCTTAGCTAGCGGACAAGAGACCCAGTACTTC. Translating it yields CASSLASGQETQYF. The V and J genes are TRBV7-2 and TRBJ2-5; TRBD2 is a possible D gene (6 bases). Germline CDR1 and CDR2: SGHTA and FQGNSA. This CDR3 has 14 residues. Trimming cost V 0 bases and J 2 bases, with 7 bases left between them. Full variable domain (remainder filled in from reference TRBV7-2 and TRBJ2-5): GAGVSQSPSNKVTEKGKDVELRCDPISGHTALYWYRQSLGQGLEFLIYFQGNSAPDKSGLPSDRFSAERTGGSVSTLTIQRTQQEDSAVYLCASSLASGQETQYFGPGTRLLVL.

This clonotype was recorded at least ten times. The V call is TRBV27, the J call TRBJ2-7; D is tentatively TRBD1 or TRBD2 (5 bases each). V gave up 8 bases and J gave up 2 bases, with 13 bases separating them. This CDR3 has 13 residues. Looked up from germline, CDR1 is MNHEY and CDR2 is SMNVEV (reference sequence). CDR3 nucleotides: TGTGCCAGCGGGTACGGGACCCCCTACGAGCAGTACTTC. Translation: CASGYGTPYEQYF.

This clonotype has only a few counts. The genes are TRBV9 and TRBJ2-1, with TRBD1 matching over 10 bases. The ends lost 0 bases at V and 7 bases at J; junction bases unmatched: 7. The CDR3 loop spans 16 amino acids. Germline CDR1 reads SGDLS; CDR2 reads YYNGEE. Written as DNA, the CDR3 is TGTGCCAGCAGCGTAGAGGGGACAGGGGTCGGGAATGAGCAGTTCTTC. Translated: CASSVEGTGVGNEQFF.

This clonotype was recorded many times. The CDR3 region has the DNA TGCAGCGTCGCAAGGGACTATGGCTACACCTTC. Encoded protein: CSVARDYGYTF. The chain links TRBV29-1 to TRBJ1-2; no reliable D call. CDR1 is SQVTM, CDR2 ANQGSEA, per germline. The CDR3 has 11 amino acids. The V and J ends lost 6 bases and 3 bases respectively, with 8 bases between them.

V is TRBV5-4 and J is TRBJ2-5, with D maybe TRBD1 (5 bases). V lost 10 bases and J 3 bases, leaving 16 bases between the germline ends. Germline CDR1 is SGHNT and CDR2 is YYREEE (reference sequence). This CDR3 spans 13 amino acids. As DNA, the CDR3 is TGTGCCGGACAATACCGCCCCAAAGAGACCCAGTACTTC. It codes for CAGQYRPKETQYF.

The table lists this clonotype with a few counts. This chain uses TRBV6-1 with TRBJ1-1; D might be TRBD1 (5 bases). CDR1 MNHNS and CDR2 SASEGT come from the germline V gene. Trimming removed 5 bases at V and 8 bases at J, with 18 bases between. The CDR3 loop spans 14 amino acids. The CDR3 DNA follows: TGTGCCAGCAGTACCCCGGGACCCCGCGCGGAAGCTTTCTTT. Its translation: CASSTPGPRAEAFF.

The chain recombines TRBV24-1 with TRBJ2-2, with 12 bases aligning to TRBD2. Unmatched junction bases numbered 5, after V lost 1 base and J lost 0 bases. The CDR3 totals 19 residues. Germline assignment: CDR1 KGHDR and CDR2 SFDVKD. CDR3 loop: CATSDLGTSGGSNTGELFF. CDR3 bases: TGTGCCACCAGTGATTTAGGCACTAGCGGGGGGTCGAACACCGGGGAGCTGTTTTTT.

This clonotype occurred a few times. The chain couples TRBV7-9 to TRBJ1-2; D not resolved. The CDR3 extends over 14 amino acids. The germline CDR1 and CDR2 sequences are SEHNR and FQNEAQ (reference sequence). V was clipped by 2 bases and J by 0 bases, with 7 bases between them. The CDR3 DNA sequence: TGTGCCAGCAGCTTAAGGGAATCTAACTATGGCTACACCTTC. It yields the protein CASSLRESNYGYTF.

This clonotype was recorded at least ten times. The chain couples TRBV12-3 or TRBV12-4 to TRBJ1-1, with 10 bases aligning to TRBD1. The CDR3 length is 14 residues. V shed 7 bases, J shed 6 bases, and the junction held 8 bases outside the gene matches. CDR3 in amino acids: CASTTGTGEAEAFF. The CDR3 coding sequence is TGTGCCAGCACTACCGGGACAGGGGAGGCTGAAGCTTTCTTT.

This clonotype came up many times. V usage is TRBV12-3 or TRBV12-4 and J usage is TRBJ2-2; 16 bases align to TRBD2. J was trimmed by 5 bases and V by 6 bases; bases with no gene match: 12. The CDR3 runs to 19 residues. CDR3 nucleotides: TGTGCCAGCAGCTTCGGGACTAGCGGGGGGGCATCGGGGACCGGGGAGCTGTTTTTT. Translating gives CASSFGTSGGASGTGELFF.

This clonotype was counted at least ten times. This rearrangement joins TRBV4-2 to TRBJ1-1; no definite D call. The CDR3 is 13 residues long. Trimming removed 1 base from V and 0 bases from J, with 3 bases in between. Germline values: CDR1 LGHNA, CDR2 YNFKEQ. The CDR3 sequence: CASSQVLNTEAFF. The CDR3 region has the DNA TGTGCCAGCAGCCAAGTGTTGAACACTGAAGCTTTCTTT.

V usage is TRBV2 and J usage is TRBJ1-2; TRBD1 matches at 8 bases. This CDR3 is built from 13 residues. Germline V gives CDR1 SNHLY, CDR2 FYNNEI. The V and J ends lost 8 bases and 6 bases, in that order; junction bases with no gene match: 8. Written as DNA, the CDR3 is TGTGCCAGCCAGACGGGACAGGATCATGGCTACACCTTC. Protein product: CASQTGQDHGYTF.

This clonotype was seen more than once but under ten times. The gene calls are TRBV19 and TRBJ1-5; perhaps TRBD1 as D (5 bases). The CDR3 sequence is 14 residues long. In germline, CDR1 is LNHDA, CDR2 SQIVND (reference sequence). The V and J ends lost 6 bases and 5 bases respectively, with 14 bases between them. CDR3 loop: CASRGDGGYQPQHF. In nucleotides, the CDR3 is TGTGCCAGTAGGGGGGACGGGGGTTATCAGCCCCAGCATTTT.

Many counts were recorded for this clonotype. This sequence joins TRBV7-6 and TRBJ1-5; D unclear. Per the germline V gene, CDR1 is SGHVS and CDR2 is FNYEAQ. The CDR3 totals 17 residues. V dropped 0 bases and J dropped 2 bases, with 14 bases sitting between them. CDR3 loop: CASSLARKVSGNQPQHF. The CDR3 DNA reads as TGTGCCAGCAGCTTAGCGCGAAAGGTATCGGGCAATCAGCCCCAGCATTTT.

CDR3 sequence (DNA): TGTGCCAGCAGTTCCCCGGGACTAGCGGGAGGGCCTAGCGAGCAGTACTTC. The encoded protein is CASSSPGLAGGPSEQYF. The chain uses TRBV28 and TRBJ2-7; 16 nucleotides line up with TRBD2. Germline trimming cut 4 bases from V and 6 bases from J; bases unmatched to any gene: 9. The CDR3 is 17 amino acids. From germline, CDR1 is MDHEN and CDR2 SYDVKM.

The chain combines TRBV27 with TRBJ2-5, with D unresolved. CDR1 is MNHEY, CDR2 SMNVEV, per germline (reference sequence). This CDR3 is built from 15 residues. V dropped 4 bases and J dropped 5 bases, with 17 bases sitting between them. The CDR3 loop reads CASSSRSGSRETQYF. The CDR3 DNA reads as TGTGCCAGCAGTTCGAGATCCGGGTCTAGGGAGACCCAGTACTTC.

On this clonotype itself: One junction end disagrees with the germline gene, perhaps due to a read error. The chain recombines TRBV27 with TRBJ1-5; D gene ambiguous. Germline V gene sequence: CDR1 MNHEY, CDR2 SMNVEV (reference sequence). The CDR3 contains 14 residues. The CDR3 reads CASSLSAPNQPRHF. In DNA form, the CDR3 reads TGTGCCAGCAGTTTATCGGCACCGAATCAGCCCCGGCATTTT.

This clonotype occurred many times. V gene TRBV2 combines with J gene TRBJ2-7; D gene unclear. The V end was cut by 3 bases, the J end by 0 bases, with 12 bases between. The CDR3 has 15 amino acids. CDR1 is SNHLY and CDR2 is FYNNEI in the germline V gene. CDR3 bases: TGTGCCAGCAGTGACGACGTAAGGAGCTCCTACGAGCAGTACTTC. This codes for CASSDDVRSSYEQYF. The entire variable domain, with the rest obtained from reference TRBV2 and TRBJ2-7, is as follows: EPEVTQTPSHQVTQMGQEVILRCVPISNHLYFYWYRQILGQKVEFLVSFYNNEISEKSEIFDDQFSVERPDGSNFTLKIRSTKLEDSAMYFCASSDDVRSSYEQYFGPGTRLTVT.

Note on this clonotype: An end of the junction does not agree with germline; a read error may underlie this. The V call is TRBV2, the J call TRBJ2-7, with 10 bases fitting TRBD1. There are 16 residues in the CDR3. Germline CDR1 and CDR2: SNHLY and FYNNEI. DNA for the CDR3: TGTGCCACCAGTGACCCAAGCCGGGACAGGGGTCGCGAGCAGTACTTC. Its translation: CATSDPSRDRGREQYF.

This clonotype was detected many times. The gene calls are TRBV11-2 and TRBJ1-5, with unresolved D. Trimming stripped 1 base from V and 4 bases from J, with 11 bases between. This CDR3 is 15 amino acids long. CDR1 is SGHAT and CDR2 is FQNNGV in the germline V gene. CDR3 protein: CASSLGVSINQPQHF. DNA for the CDR3: TGTGCCAGCAGCTTAGGGGTTTCGATTAATCAGCCCCAGCATTTT.

At least ten counts were recorded for this clonotype. The chain has TRBV6-1 and TRBJ1-3; D is undetermined. CDR1 and CDR2 from the germline V gene are MNHNS and SASEGT. The CDR3 extends over 16 amino acids. V lost 6 bases and J lost 3, with 18 bases in between. For the CDR3, the DNA is TGTGCCAGCAGCCCTCTCGCGGGCTCTGGTGGAAACACCATATATTTT. This translates into CASSPLAGSGGNTIYF.

This clonotype was seen ten or more times. The rearrangement links TRBV11-3 to TRBJ2-1; D gene uncertain. The V and J ends lost 1 base and 5 bases respectively, with 6 bases between them. Germline V gene data show CDR1 as SGHNT and CDR2 as YENEEA. This CDR3 spans 13 amino acids. The CDR3 sequence is CASSLGANNEQFF. The CDR3 DNA reads TGTGCCAGCAGCTTAGGTGCAAACAATGAGCAGTTCTTC.

This clonotype occurred many times. This sequence joins TRBV7-2 and TRBJ2-1; D is uncertain. The germline V and J ends were trimmed by 4 bases and 5 bases, with 9 bases remaining between them. CDR1 is SGHTA and CDR2 is FQGNSA in the germline V gene. CDR3 size: 13 residues. The CDR3 loop is CASSSYRDNEQFF. Written as DNA, the CDR3 is TGTGCCAGCAGCTCGTACAGAGACAATGAGCAGTTCTTC.

This clonotype was detected many times. The chain carries TRBV28 and TRBJ2-2, with a possible D match to TRBD2 (5 bases). The germline V gene encodes CDR1 MDHEN and CDR2 SYDVKM. V lost 2 bases and J 3 bases, leaving 10 bases between the germline ends. This CDR3 is built from 15 residues. The CDR3 DNA follows: TGTGCCAGCAGTTTAGCTAGCCGGGACACCGGGGAGCTGTTTTTT. This sequence encodes CASSLASRDTGELFF.

Ten or more counts support this clonotype. The chain couples TRBV7-9 to TRBJ2-5, with TRBD1 identical over 9 bases. The CDR3 covers 15 residues. Trimming removed 6 bases from V and 3 bases from J; junction bases left unmatched: 8. Germline CDR1 is SEHNR and CDR2 is FQNEAQ (reference sequence). Here the CDR3 reads CASREPTGGKETQYF. CDR3 nucleotide sequence: TGTGCCAGCAGGGAGCCGACAGGGGGGAAAGAGACCCAGTACTTC.

The chain employs TRBV9 and TRBJ1-1; 10 nucleotides match TRBD1. The CDR3 sequence is 15 residues long. Germline CDR1 reads SGDLS; CDR2 reads YYNGEE. V shed 3 bases and J 6 bases; nucleotides not matched to a gene: 8. CDR3 DNA: TGTGCCAGCAGCGCGGTGGGGACAGGGGTCTCTGAAGCTTTCTTT. Residues: CASSAVGTGVSEAFF.

The chain is built from TRBV24-1 and TRBJ2-2; 10 bases are a match to TRBD1. Germline CDR1 reads KGHDR; CDR2 reads SFDVKD. CDR3 size: 17 residues. The junction had 8 bases not matched to a gene; V was cut back by 4 bases and J by 4 bases. The CDR3 DNA reads as TGTGCCACCAGTGAACCGGGACAGGGGCTTGGCACCGGGGAGCTGTTTTTT. The encoded protein is CATSEPGQGLGTGELFF.

This clonotype was found many times. This sequence joins TRBV20-1 and TRBJ2-2; 10 bases match TRBD2. From germline, CDR1 is DFQATT and CDR2 SNEGSKA (reference sequence). J lost 6 bases, V lost 1 base, and 8 bases had no gene match. The CDR3 loop spans 16 amino acids. This CDR3 is CSARVPTSGEAGELFF. The CDR3 DNA reads TGCAGTGCTAGAGTGCCCACTAGCGGGGAGGCCGGGGAGCTGTTTTTT.